A selection of T cell receptor beta chains follows, all from one sample in a study of T cell responses to AZD1222 COVID-19 vaccine. TCRdb's copy holds only in-frame clones and misses some; the assay was immunoSEQ multiplex PCR. This table holds approximately 120,000 clones, more than 80% found once. The sequencing used peripheral blood, collected on day 0 of AZD1222 vaccination. The source is an adult in good health. Both conserved end residues are part of each CDR3. D genes are given only for firm matches. Expanded clones are given a class, and other clones once, few, many or no size at all.

clone_size | d_call | j_call | v_call | cdr3_nt | cdr3_aa
NA | NA | TRBJ2-7 | TRBV4-2 | TGTGCCAGCAGCCAGGTAGGACAGACCTCCTACGAGCAGTACTTC | CASSQVGQTSYEQYF
NA | NA | TRBJ2-3 | TRBV19 | TGTGCCAGTAGTATAGGTTTGGCAGATACGCAGTATTTT | CASSIGLADTQYF
NA | NA | TRBJ2-1 | TRBV6-4 | TGTGCCAGCTCTCCCGAAGGCGGCGGGACCGCATATGAGCAGTTCTTC | CASSPEGGGTAYEQFF
once | NA | TRBJ2-5 | TRBV30 | TGTGCCTGGAATAGGGGCAGCCAAGAGACCCAGTACTTC | CAWNRGSQETQYF
NA | NA | TRBJ1-1 | TRBV9 | TGTGCCAGCAGCGTAGTGGGTGGAATGAACACTGAAGCTTTCTTT | CASSVVGGMNTEAFF
NA | NA | TRBJ2-1 | TRBV7-7 | TGTGCCAGCAGCTTAGTGCAGGGTGCGGCTTACAATGAGCAGTTCTTC | CASSLVQGAAYNEQFF
NA | NA | TRBJ2-1 | TRBV6-1 | TGTGCCAGCAGTGATACGGGACTGGCTGTCAATGAGCAGTTCTTC | CASSDTGLAVNEQFF
NA | TRBD1 | TRBJ1-6 | TRBV29-1 | TGCAGCGCAGGACAGGCGGATTCACCCCTCCACTTT | CSAGQADSPLHF
NA | TRBD1 | TRBJ1-2 | TRBV4-1 | TGCGCCAGCAGCCCGACAGGGGACTATGGCTACACCTTC | CASSPTGDYGYTF
NA | NA | TRBJ2-2 | TRBV5-1 | TGCGCCAGCAGTAGTAGGGGTAAGAACACCGGGGAGCTGTTTTTT | CASSSRGKNTGELFF
NA | NA | TRBJ1-5 | TRBV24-1 | TGTGCCACGGGATCTCGCCGAGACACAAATCAGCCCCAGCATTTT | CATGSRRDTNQPQHF
NA | NA | TRBJ2-1 | TRBV5-1 | TGCGCCAGCAGAATATTATCCTCCTACAATGAGCAGTTCTTC | CASRILSSYNEQFF
NA | NA | TRBJ2-7 | TRBV5-6 | TGTGCCAGCAGCTTGGCGTACGAGCAGTACTTC | CASSLAYEQYF
NA | NA | TRBJ2-5 | TRBV2 | TGTGCCAGCAGAAGGGGCAGTCAAGAGACCCAGTACTTC | CASRRGSQETQYF
NA | NA | TRBJ1-1 | TRBV6-5 | TGTGCCAGCACCGAAGTCGGGCAGGTAGGCACTGAAGCTTTCTTT | CASTEVGQVGTEAFF
NA | TRBD2 | TRBJ2-7 | TRBV5-8 | TGTGCCAGCAGCTCTAGCGGGAGGGCCTTTAACGAGCAGTACTTC | CASSSSGRAFNEQYF
NA | TRBD1 | TRBJ1-2 | TRBV4-2 | TGTGCCAGCAGCCAAGTGGGACAGGGCAGAATGGGCTACACCTTC | CASSQVGQGRMGYTF
NA | NA | TRBJ2-7 | TRBV5-1 | TGCGCCAGCAGTGCGGGGACTGTCGTCTACGAGCAGTACTTC | CASSAGTVVYEQYF
NA | NA | TRBJ2-5 | TRBV6-2/TRBV6-3 | TGTGCCAGCAGTTACTCGGCCAGGGTTGAGACCCAGTACTTC | CASSYSARVETQYF
NA | NA | TRBJ1-4 | TRBV30 | TGTGCCTGGAGTGTCGGGGGAAAACTGTTTTTT | CAWSVGGKLFF
NA | NA | TRBJ1-2 | TRBV1 | TGCACCAGCAGCCAAGACCGTCTAGGACACTATGGCTACACCTTC | CTSSQDRLGHYGYTF
NA | NA | TRBJ1-2 | TRBV11-2 | TGTGCCAGCAGCTCAGGCGGGGGGTTACTTGGCTACACCTTC | CASSSGGGLLGYTF
NA | TRBD1 | TRBJ1-5 | TRBV5-6 | TGTGCCAGCAGCTTAGGGACAGGGCTCCAGCCCCAGCATTTT | CASSLGTGLQPQHF
NA | NA | TRBJ1-2 | TRBV24-1 | TGTGCCACCAGTGAGATGGTAAACTATGGCTACACCTTC | CATSEMVNYGYTF
NA | TRBD1 | TRBJ1-2 | TRBV6-6 | TGTGCCAGCACCTCGGGGACAGGGTACTATGGCTACACCTTC | CASTSGTGYYGYTF
NA | NA | TRBJ2-7 | TRBV28 | TGTGCCAGCAGGATTGGACAGTCCTACGAGCAGTACTTC | CASRIGQSYEQYF
NA | NA | TRBJ2-5 | TRBV6-1 | TGTGCCAGCAGTGAAGTATTGTGGGAGTACTTC | CASSEVLWEYF
NA | NA | TRBJ1-1 | TRBV19 | TGTGCCAGTAGTTCATCGGGCACTGAAGCTTTCTTT | CASSSSGTEAFF
NA | NA | TRBJ1-6 | TRBV2 | TGTGCCAGCAGGGGGGCGCCCTCCTATAATTCACCCCTCCACTTT | CASRGAPSYNSPLHF
NA | NA | TRBJ1-1 | TRBV9 | TGTGCCAGCAGCGCTGGGGGGGGGCGAATGAACACTGAAGCTTTCTTT | CASSAGGGRMNTEAFF
NA | TRBD2 | TRBJ2-7 | TRBV11-2 | TGTGCCAGCAGCTTAGATGGCGGGACTAGTCTCTACGAGCAGTACTTC | CASSLDGGTSLYEQYF
NA | NA | TRBJ2-3 | TRBV7-8 | TGTGCCAGCAGCCCATTCGGGACACTACTAGAGCGGGAATTTGGGGTCTTAAAAGGAGATACGCAGTATTTT | CASSPFGTLLEREFGVLKGDTQYF
NA | NA | TRBJ2-7 | TRBV4-1 | TGCGCCAGCAGTTTTTCGGCCAGCTCCTACGAGCAGTACTTC | CASSFSASSYEQYF
NA | NA | TRBJ1-1 | TRBV6-6 | TGTGCCAGCAGTCGGGGAGTGGAAGCTTTCTTT | CASSRGVEAFF
NA | NA | TRBJ2-1 | TRBV7-9 | TGTGCCAGCAGCTTAGACGGGCCTCAGTTCTTC | CASSLDGPQFF
once | NA | TRBJ2-3 | TRBV9 | TGTGCCAGCAGCGTAGCTCCCTCCGGCCTTGATACGCAGTATTTT | CASSVAPSGLDTQYF
NA | NA | TRBJ2-7 | TRBV3-1/TRBV3-2 | TGTGCCAGCAGCCAGAGCGGGCCCGCCTACGAGCAGTACTTC | CASSQSGPAYEQYF
NA | TRBD2 | TRBJ2-3 | TRBV9 | TGTGCCAGCAGCGTAGGAACGGTTCCTCGGCGGGAGGCCGCGGATACGCAGTATTTT | CASSVGTVPRREAADTQYF
NA | TRBD1 | TRBJ2-2 | TRBV6-5 | TGTGCCAGCAGGGGGACAGGGGGCACCGGGGAGCTGTTTTTT | CASRGTGGTGELFF
NA | NA | TRBJ1-6 | TRBV5-6 | TGTGCCAGCAGCTTGGAACAGGGTTATTCACCCCTCCACTTT | CASSLEQGYSPLHF
few | TRBD1 | TRBJ1-1 | TRBV6-6 | TGTGCCAGCAGTCCTTTGGGACAGATAAACATGAACACTGAAGCTTTCTTT | CASSPLGQINMNTEAFF
NA | NA | TRBJ1-1 | TRBV19 | TGTGCCAGTAGTATGGGATTCACGGACACTGAAGCTTTCTTT | CASSMGFTDTEAFF
NA | TRBD2 | TRBJ2-2 | TRBV7-3 | TGTGCCAGCAGCCCCAGGGAGGGATACACCGGGGAGCTGTTTTTT | CASSPREGYTGELFF
NA | TRBD2 | TRBJ2-1 | TRBV18 | TGTGCCAGCTCCGGGACTAGCGGGACCTTTTACAATGAGCAGTTCTTC | CASSGTSGTFYNEQFF
NA | TRBD1 | TRBJ2-3 | TRBV7-3 | TGTGCCAGCAGTTTAAGCCGGGACAGGGGTCCAGATACGCAGTATTTT | CASSLSRDRGPDTQYF
NA | NA | TRBJ1-3 | TRBV11-2 | TGTGCCAGCAGCTTAGTTAGTTTCGGAAACACCATATATTTT | CASSLVSFGNTIYF
NA | NA | TRBJ2-1 | TRBV24-1 | TGTGCCACCAGTGATTTCTTAACCTACGAGATGCATGAGCAGTTCTTC | CATSDFLTYEMHEQFF
NA | TRBD1 | TRBJ1-3 | TRBV9 | TGTGCCAGCAGCGTAGCCCCACCGGGACAGGGGACTGGAAACACCATATATTTT | CASSVAPPGQGTGNTIYF
NA | NA | TRBJ1-5 | TRBV5-8 | TGTGCCAGCAGCTTGGCGGGCTATTATCAGCCCCAGCATTTT | CASSLAGYYQPQHF